What follows describes a single T cell receptor (beta chain). Its target is unknown. This entry comes from a study of OX40 agonist ivuxolimab in advanced cancers. Study at large: An agonistic anti-OX40 (CD134) antibody, ivuxolimab, was used to treat the patients. Of mixed ages from 23 to 79 and averaging 60 years, the group was roughly 85% male. Patients undergoing dose escalation presented with hepatocellular carcinoma, melanoma, renal cell or head and neck cancer. Study findings and constraints: Partial responders dosed at 0.1-3.0 mg/kg displayed clonal expansion ranking among the lowest.

The assay was immunoSEQ multiplex PCR, and TCRdb's table has in-frame clones only and misses some. The sample holds over 85,000 clones, approximately 87% seen once. The V gene lost 5 bases and the J gene lost 6 bases, with 17 bases spanning the gap. In germline, CDR1 is LNHDA, CDR2 SQIVND (reference sequence). The CDR3 is 14 amino acids. The clonotype was recovered from an adult with an advanced solid tumor such as melanoma, head and neck, liver or kidney cancer. Sequencing was performed on CD4+ or CD8+ T cells sorted from blood, taken in a trial of the OX40 agonist ivuxolimab. J is TRBJ2-7 and V is TRBV19, with D possibly called TRBD1 or TRBD2 (5 bases each). The CDR3 region has the DNA TGTGCCAGTAGTCAGGGTAGCGCCGCTGGCGAGCAGTACTTC. Its translation is CASSQGSAAGEQYF.